This T cell receptor (beta chain) was retrieved from a study of patients and donors after allogeneic stem cell transplantation. In germline, CDR1 is SSHAT, CDR2 FNYEAQ (reference sequence). J was trimmed by 6 bases and V by 7 bases; bases with no gene match: 13. CDR3 length: 15 amino acids. Each CDR3 protein is one row after TCRdb ran MiXCR on the RT-PCR reads. The table lists approximately 33,000 distinct CDR3 sequences, around 6.8% of them singletons. Sequencing input: blood, either unsorted or a sorted T cell fraction (not recorded which). This TCR came from a human donor who was either an allogeneic HSCT recipient or a stem cell or donor lymphocyte infusion donor (not recorded which). It is not recorded whose cells these are; they may come from a transplant donor. The chain employs TRBV7-7 and TRBJ1-2; 8 bases fit TRBD1. CDR3 protein: CASTPSGGVLHGYTF. The CDR3 nucleotides are TGTGCCAGCACCCCTTCAGGGGGCGTCTTGCATGGCTACACCTTC.